One sample yielded the 29 T cell receptor beta chains listed below, sequenced in a study of CD8+CD57+ T cells in acquired aplastic anemia. Only patients with CD8+CD57+ cell expansion on flow cytometry were chosen for sequencing. TCR beta VDJ combinations and CDR3 sequences were profiled from genomic DNA. TCRdb re-derived calls from the reads in MiXCR, one entry per CDR3 protein. The sample has more than 95,000 distinct CDR3 sequences; almost 40% are singletons. The sequenced sample was sorted CD4+, CD8+, or CD8+CD57+ T cells (not recorded which) from PBMCs. These receptors were taken from a human donor with aplastic anemia.

This clonotype was found a few times. V gene TRBV3-1 combines with J gene TRBJ1-1; D ambiguous. The length of the CDR3 is 14 residues. Trimming removed 4 bases from V and 2 bases from J, with 11 bases in between. Germline assignment: CDR1 LGHDT and CDR2 YNNKEL (reference sequence). The CDR3 region is CASSPVQENTEAFF. CDR3 in DNA: TGTGCCAGCAGCCCCGTCCAGGAAAACACTGAAGCTTTCTTT.

Comment on this clonotype: Sequence at one end of the junction differs from germline and may be a read error. The chain joins TRBV2 to TRBJ1-6, with D possibly being TRBD1 (5 bases). Germline CDR1 and CDR2: SNHLY and FYNNEI. CDR3 size: 14 residues. The CDR3 coding sequence is TGTGCCAGCGGGGAAGGGGCGACTAATCCACCCCTCCACTTT. It specifies CASGEGATNPPLHF. The entire variable domain, with the rest obtained from reference TRBV2 and TRBJ1-6, is as follows: EPEVTQTPSHQVTQMGQEVILRCVPISNHLYFYWYRQILGQKVEFLVSFYNNEISEKSEIFDDQFSVERPDGSNFTLKIRSTKLEDSAMYFCASGEGATNPPLHFGNGTRLTVT.

The chain recombines TRBV29-1 with TRBJ1-2, with D maybe TRBD1 (5 bases). Germline CDR1 and CDR2: SQVTM and ANQGSEA. This CDR3 comprises 13 residues. V was pared by 3 bases and J by 4 bases, with 12 bases between. In DNA form, the CDR3 reads TGCAGCGTTGATTACCAGGGTAGCTATGGCTACACCTTC. The encoded protein is CSVDYQGSYGYTF.

V gene TRBV10-3 combines with J gene TRBJ2-1; 11 nucleotides line up with TRBD1. Germline V CDR1 and CDR2: ENHRY, SYGVKD. This CDR3 is built from 16 residues. The V segment lost 10 bases and the J segment 4 bases; nucleotides outside the gene matches: 12. CDR3 loop: CATRLWGQGVYNEQFF. CDR3 in DNA: TGTGCCACCCGCTTATGGGGACAGGGGGTGTACAATGAGCAGTTCTTC.

This clonotype was observed at least ten times. The CDR3 loop reads CASSSGETQYF. CDR3 DNA sequence: TGTGCCAGCAGCTCCGGGGAGACCCAGTACTTC. This chain joins TRBV13 and TRBJ2-5; no firm D call. Germline-derived CDR1 and CDR2 are PRHDT and FYEKMQ (reference sequence). Trimming removed 4 bases from V and 5 bases from J, with 5 bases in between. The CDR3 totals 11 residues.

This clonotype was detected ten times or more. The chain uses TRBV7-9 and TRBJ2-5, with 10 bases lining up with TRBD2. The CDR3 length is 13 residues. V dropped 1 base and J dropped 7; count of bases not matched to a gene: 0. CDR1 is SEHNR, CDR2 FQNEAQ, per germline (reference sequence). CDR3 nucleotide sequence: TGTGCCAGCAGCTTAGGACTAGCGGGGACCCAGTACTTC. Protein product: CASSLGLAGTQYF.

The chain is built from TRBV5-1 and TRBJ1-2, with D possibly being TRBD1 (5 bases). The CDR3 is made up of 14 amino acids. V was pared by 0 bases and J by 5 bases, with 11 bases between. Germline V gene lookup returns CDR1 SGHRS and CDR2 YFSETQ. CDR3 coding DNA: TGCGCCAGCAGCTTGGGAGGGACCGAATATGGCTACACCTTC. This translates into CASSLGGTEYGYTF.

The chain recombines TRBV15 with TRBJ2-7; 7 bases line up with TRBD1. In germline, CDR1 is LNHNV, CDR2 YYDKDF (reference sequence). CDR3 size: 14 residues. With V trimmed by 5 bases and J by 1 base, 5 bases remained unmatched. The CDR3 DNA sequence: TGTGCCACCAGCGCCCCGGGACAGTCCTACGAGCAGTACTTC. This gives the protein CATSAPGQSYEQYF.

This clonotype was seen many times. The chain has TRBV6-1 and TRBJ2-7; 8 nucleotides align to TRBD1. Germline trimming cut 4 bases from V and 7 bases from J; bases unmatched to any gene: 9. The germline V gene has CDR1 MNHNS and CDR2 SASEGT. The CDR3 has 14 amino acids. CDR3 loop: CASSAADRVSEQYF. The CDR3 coding sequence is TGTGCCAGCAGTGCTGCGGACAGGGTCAGTGAGCAGTACTTC.

This clonotype was recorded at least ten times. The chain combines TRBV2 with TRBJ2-3; D is undetermined. Per the germline V gene, CDR1 is SNHLY and CDR2 is FYNNEI. This CDR3 has 13 amino acids. Trimming removed 4 bases from V and 3 bases from J, with 8 bases in between. DNA for the CDR3: TGTGCCAGCAGTGTAGGGCAGACAGATACGCAGTATTTT. Encoded protein: CASSVGQTDTQYF.

The V gene is TRBV10-2, the J gene TRBJ1-6, with 9 positions matching TRBD1. The V gene's germline CDR1 is WSHSY and CDR2 SAAADI. V was pared by 10 bases and J by 14 bases, with 12 bases of the junction left unmatched. The CDR3 loop spans 13 amino acids. The CDR3: CATGGQGTATLHF. As DNA, the CDR3 is TGCGCCACCGGAGGACAGGGGACGGCGACCCTCCACTTT.

Comments on this clonotype: With a much larger clone just one base away, this may be a read error. The chain carries TRBV5-1 and TRBJ1-6, with a tentative D call TRBD1 (6 bases). The CDR3 consists of 15 residues. The germline CDR1 and CDR2 sequences are SGHRS and YFSETQ. DNA of the CDR3: TGCGGCGGGGGGGGCCCGCGTCGAAGGAATTCACCCCTCCACTTT. It is translated as CGGGGPRRRNSPLHF.

This clonotype has a count of ten or more. This chain connects TRBV6-1 to TRBJ2-7; D assignment may be TRBD1 or TRBD2 (5 bases each). Trimming shortened V by 6 bases and J by 4 bases, and 16 bases separated the two germline ends. Germline assignment: CDR1 MNHNS and CDR2 SASEGT. The CDR3 loop spans 14 amino acids. The CDR3 coding sequence is TGTGCCAGCAGAGTTACTGTGGGACCGTACGAGCAGTACGTC. Translated, it gives CASRVTVGPYEQYV.

This chain uses TRBV12-3 or TRBV12-4 with TRBJ2-7; D remains unclear. The CDR3 sequence is 18 residues long. The V and J ends lost 2 bases and 2 bases respectively, with 22 bases between them. The CDR3 loop reads CASSLTLIPGQITYEQYF. CDR3 DNA sequence: TGTGCCAGCAGTTTAACCCTAATTCCCGGGCAGATAACCTACGAGCAGTACTTC.

This clonotype was counted ten times or more. The chain joins TRBV7-3 to TRBJ2-1, with TRBD1 as a possible D gene (6 bases). V lost 1 base to trimming and J lost 5 bases, with 9 bases between them. CDR3 size: 14 residues. Germline V lookup: CDR1 SGHTA, CDR2 FQGTGA. The CDR3 here is CASSLSGQNNEQFF. In DNA form, the CDR3 reads TGTGCCAGCAGCTTAAGTGGACAGAACAATGAGCAGTTCTTC.

This clonotype was seen a single time. A read error may explain this, as a much larger clone is one base away. This chain connects TRBV6-1 to TRBJ1-2; perhaps TRBD1 as D (5 bases). Between the trimmed V and J ends, which lost 7 bases and 0 bases, there was a span of 12 bases. CDR3 length equals 14 residues. Germline CDR1 reads MNHNS; CDR2 reads SASEGT. The CDR3 DNA is TGTGCCAGCACTGGACACCTTTCTAACTATGGCTACACCTTC. Its protein product is CASTGHLSNYGYTF.

This clonotype has a count of ten or more. This chain connects TRBV12-3 or TRBV12-4 to TRBJ1-2; possibly TRBD1 for D (5 bases). The CDR3 consists of 15 residues. Deletions cut 5 bases from V and 1 base from J, with 14 bases between. CDR3 DNA: TGTGCCAGCAGTCGGGGGGAGGTGGATAACTATGGCTACACCTTC. Translated, it gives CASSRGEVDNYGYTF.

This clonotype was counted ten times or more. The chain carries TRBV7-2 and TRBJ1-2; 7 bases match TRBD1. Per germline, CDR1 SGHTA and CDR2 FQGNSA. CDR3 size: 15 residues. Trimming cost V 3 bases and J 1 base; bases outside gene matches: 5. The CDR3 DNA is TGTGCCAGCAGCTTCGTCACAGGGGTTAACTATGGCTACACCTTC. Its translation: CASSFVTGVNYGYTF.

This clonotype has ten or more counts. The CDR3 here is CASSSRDRLYEQYF. As DNA, the CDR3 is TGTGCCAGCAGCTCCCGGGACAGACTCTACGAGCAGTACTTC. V usage is TRBV11-2 and J usage is TRBJ2-7, with TRBD1 matching over 7 bases. Germline V gene sequence: CDR1 SGHAT, CDR2 FQNNGV. The CDR3 is 14 amino acids. Trimming cost V 4 bases and J 3 bases; bases outside gene matches: 6.

The chain recombines TRBV2 with TRBJ1-5; D might be TRBD1 (6 bases). In germline, CDR1 is SNHLY, CDR2 FYNNEI. CDR3 size: 15 residues. Trimming removed 3 bases at V and 0 bases at J, with 9 bases between. CDR3 sequence (DNA): TGTGCCAGCAGTGAGGACAGTTATAGCAATCAGCCCCAGCATTTT. Protein: CASSEDSYSNQPQHF.

In its sample, this clonotype was seen many times. The CDR3 DNA reads as TGTGCCAGTAGTATAGGTTCTTGGGCTTACAATGAGCAGTTCTTC. Protein sequence: CASSIGSWAYNEQFF. The chain couples TRBV19 to TRBJ2-1; D not resolved. This CDR3 comprises 15 residues. CDR1 and CDR2 from the germline V gene are LNHDA and SQIVND (reference sequence). The V end lost 1 base, the J end lost 4 bases, and 11 bases lay between the germline ends.

On this clonotype itself: A much larger clone differs from this one at a single base, so this may be a read error. Because the CDR3 is missing its conserved closing phenylalanine or tryptophan, this is likely a read error. The chain joins TRBV13 to TRBJ1-4; the match to TRBD1 covers 11 bases. Germline loops: CDR1 PRHDT, CDR2 FYEKMQ (reference sequence). The CDR3 is 16 residues long. The J segment lost 7 bases and the V segment lost 7 bases, leaving 11 bases of the junction unmatched. The CDR3 coding sequence is TGTGCCAGCACGATTGGGACAGGGGGACGCGGTGAAAAACTGTTTTCT. This translates into CASTIGTGGRGEKLFS.

This clonotype was seen at least ten times. For the CDR3, the DNA is TGTGCCAGCAGCAAAACGGGTTTTCTGGTTTCACCCCTCCACTTT. Translation gives CASSKTGFLVSPLHF. The genes are TRBV6-5 and TRBJ1-6; D unclear. V was shortened by 6 bases and J by 9 bases, with 18 bases between the two germline ends. The CDR3 has 15 amino acids. Germline V gives CDR1 MNHEY, CDR2 SVGAGI.

V and J are TRBV20-1 and TRBJ2-2; 11 bases agree with TRBD2. Germline loops: CDR1 DFQATT, CDR2 SNEGSKA (reference sequence). This CDR3 spans 15 amino acids. J was trimmed by 6 bases and V by 3 bases; bases with no gene match: 6. CDR3 nucleotides: TGCAGTGCTAGGACTAGCGGGGTGTTAGCCGGGGAGCTGTTTTTT. Amino acids: CSARTSGVLAGELFF.

This clonotype was seen repeatedly, ten times or more. J is TRBJ2-7 and V is TRBV6-1; D ambiguous. This CDR3 region has 14 residues. With 5 bases removed from V and 0 bases from J, the gap between germline ends came to 11 bases. Per the germline V gene, CDR1 is MNHNS and CDR2 is SASEGT. CDR3 DNA sequence: TGTGCCAGCAGTAGGGCAGGCAGCTCCTACGAGCAGTACGTC. This codes for CASSRAGSSYEQYV.

The gene calls are TRBV5-1 and TRBJ2-3, with D perhaps TRBD1 (5 bases). There are 13 residues in the CDR3. V gave up 1 base and J gave up 4 bases, with 7 bases separating them. Germline V gene sequence: CDR1 SGHRS, CDR2 YFSETQ. CDR3 amino acids: CASSLPGSDTQYF. The CDR3 bases are TGCGCCAGCAGCTTGCCAGGGTCAGATACGCAGTATTTT.

This clonotype was seen ten or more times. The chain joins TRBV4-2 to TRBJ2-7; 10 bases line up with TRBD2. Germline V gene lookup returns CDR1 LGHNA and CDR2 YNFKEQ. The CDR3 is 15 amino acids. J lost 4 bases, V lost 1 base, and 4 bases had no gene match. CDR3 sequence (DNA): TGTGCCAGCAGCCAAGGGACTAGCGGCACATACGAGCAGTACTTC. Its protein is CASSQGTSGTYEQYF.

Points on this clonotype: A read error is possible here, since a much larger clone lies one base away. The V gene is TRBV5-4, the J gene TRBJ1-5; TRBD1 matches at 8 bases. The germline V gene has CDR1 SGHNT and CDR2 YYREEE (reference sequence). This CDR3 region has 15 residues. The CDR3 protein is CASGFDPGQEWPQHF. The CDR3 coding sequence is TGTGCCAGCGGCTTTGATCCGGGACAGGAGTGGCCCCAGCATTTT.

The genes are TRBV10-2 and TRBJ2-1; possible D gene TRBD1, 6 bases. The V gene lost 0 bases and the J gene lost 0 bases, with 15 bases spanning the gap. Germline V lookup: CDR1 WSHSY, CDR2 SAAADI. This CDR3 has 18 amino acids. This CDR3 reads CASSESTRGRNSYNEQFF. CDR3 DNA: TGCGCCAGCAGTGAGTCAACCAGGGGTCGGAACTCCTACAATGAGCAGTTCTTC.